A single sample is the source of the 3 T cell receptor beta chains below, sequenced in a study of blood T cell repertoires in COVID-19. The table came from immunoSEQ multiplex PCR; TCRdb's copy has only in-frame clones and leaves some out. The table includes about 360,000 clones, 65% to 85% detected once. The sample taken for sequencing was peripheral blood. These TCRs come from a man younger than 40 with active or convalescent COVID-19.

V is TRBV5-6 and J is TRBJ2-2; 9 bases are shared with TRBD2. This CDR3 has 17 residues. The trim removed 3 bases at V and 0 bases at J, leaving 6 bases unmatched. From germline, CDR1 is SGHDT and CDR2 YYEEEE. CDR3: CASSSLTSGANTGELFF. DNA of the CDR3: TGTGCCAGCAGCTCTCTGACTAGCGGTGCGAACACCGGGGAGCTGTTTTTT.

The chain employs TRBV19 and TRBJ1-6; D is undetermined. This CDR3 contains 14 residues. V was clipped by 3 bases and J by 8 bases, with 11 bases between them. The germline V gene encodes CDR1 LNHDA and CDR2 SQIVND (reference sequence). The CDR3 here is CASSISLEHSPLHF. In nucleotides, the CDR3 is TGTGCCAGTAGTATCTCCTTGGAGCATTCACCCCTCCACTTT.

The sample holds a few counts of this clone. This chain uses TRBV6-5 with TRBJ2-4; possibly TRBD1 for D (6 bases). Germline CDR1 reads MNHEY; CDR2 reads SVGAGI. V shed 6 bases and J shed 4 bases, with 13 bases lying between them. The CDR3 is made up of 14 amino acids. The CDR3, as DNA: TGTGCCAGCAGGGACGACCAGGGGAAAAACATTCAGTACTTC. Its translation is CASRDDQGKNIQYF.